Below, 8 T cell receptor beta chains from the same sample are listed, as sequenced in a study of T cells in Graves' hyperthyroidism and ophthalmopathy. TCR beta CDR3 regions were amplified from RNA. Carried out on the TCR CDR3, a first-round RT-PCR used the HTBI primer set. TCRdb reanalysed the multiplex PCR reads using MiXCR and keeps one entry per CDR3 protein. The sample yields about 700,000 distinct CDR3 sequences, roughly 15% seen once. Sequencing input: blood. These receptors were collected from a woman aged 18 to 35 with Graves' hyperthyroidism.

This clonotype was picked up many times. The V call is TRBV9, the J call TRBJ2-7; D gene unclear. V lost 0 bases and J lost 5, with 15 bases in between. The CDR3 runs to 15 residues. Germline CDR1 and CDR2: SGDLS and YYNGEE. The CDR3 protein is CASSVGPRMQDEQYF. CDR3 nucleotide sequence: TGTGCCAGCAGCGTAGGGCCCCGAATGCAGGACGAGCAGTACTTC.

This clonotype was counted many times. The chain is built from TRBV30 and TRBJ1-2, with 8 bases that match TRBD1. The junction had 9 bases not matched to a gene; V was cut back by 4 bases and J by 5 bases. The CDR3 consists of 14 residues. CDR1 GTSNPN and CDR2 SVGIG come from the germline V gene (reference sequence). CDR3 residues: CAWKTGQGLYGYTF. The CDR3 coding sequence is TGTGCCTGGAAGACCGGACAGGGCCTATATGGCTACACCTTC.

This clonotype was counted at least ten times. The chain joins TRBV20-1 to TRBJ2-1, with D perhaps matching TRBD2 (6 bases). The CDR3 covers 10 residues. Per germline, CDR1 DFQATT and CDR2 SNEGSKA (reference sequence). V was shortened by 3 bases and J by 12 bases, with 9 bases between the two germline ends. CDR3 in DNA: TGCAGTGCTAGGCGGGACGCGCAGTTCTTC. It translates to CSARRDAQFF.

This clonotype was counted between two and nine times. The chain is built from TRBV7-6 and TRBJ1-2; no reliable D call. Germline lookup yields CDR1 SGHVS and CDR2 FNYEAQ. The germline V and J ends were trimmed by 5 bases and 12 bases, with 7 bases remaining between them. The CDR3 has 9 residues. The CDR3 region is CASSPWDTF. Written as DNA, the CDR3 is TGTGCCAGCAGCCCCTGGGACACCTTC.

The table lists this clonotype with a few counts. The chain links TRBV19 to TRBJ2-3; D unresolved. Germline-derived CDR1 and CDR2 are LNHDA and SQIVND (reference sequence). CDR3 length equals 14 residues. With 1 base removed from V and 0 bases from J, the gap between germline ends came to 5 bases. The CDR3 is CASSIGPSTDTQYF. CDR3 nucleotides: TGTGCCAGTAGTATAGGGCCCAGCACAGATACGCAGTATTTT. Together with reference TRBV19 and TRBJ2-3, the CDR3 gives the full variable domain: DGGITQSPKYLFRKEGQNVTLSCEQNLNHDAMYWYRQDPGQGLRLIYYSQIVNDFQKGDIAEGYSVSREKKESFPLTVTSAQKNPTAFYLCASSIGPSTDTQYFGPGTRLTVL.

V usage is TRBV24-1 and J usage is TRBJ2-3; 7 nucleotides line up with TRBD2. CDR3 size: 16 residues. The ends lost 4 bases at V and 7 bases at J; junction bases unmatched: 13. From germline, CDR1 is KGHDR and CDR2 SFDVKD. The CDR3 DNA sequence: TGTGCCACCAGTGAAGCCTCTCCGGGACTATACCATACGCAGTATTTT. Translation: CATSEASPGLYHTQYF.

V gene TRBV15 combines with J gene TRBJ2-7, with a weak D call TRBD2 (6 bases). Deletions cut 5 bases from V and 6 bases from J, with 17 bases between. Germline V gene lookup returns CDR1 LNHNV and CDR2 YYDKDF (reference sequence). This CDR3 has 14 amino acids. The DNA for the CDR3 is TGTGCCACCAGCCGAGGAGCGGGCGCGCGCGAGCAGTACTTC. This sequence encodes CATSRGAGAREQYF.

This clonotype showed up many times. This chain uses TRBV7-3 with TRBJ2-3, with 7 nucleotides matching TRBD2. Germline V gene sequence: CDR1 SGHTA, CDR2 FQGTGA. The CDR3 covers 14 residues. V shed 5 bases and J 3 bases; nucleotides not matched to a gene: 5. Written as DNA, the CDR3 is TGTGCCAGCAGCCTCGGACTAGAGACAGATACGCAGTATTTT. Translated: CASSLGLETDTQYF.